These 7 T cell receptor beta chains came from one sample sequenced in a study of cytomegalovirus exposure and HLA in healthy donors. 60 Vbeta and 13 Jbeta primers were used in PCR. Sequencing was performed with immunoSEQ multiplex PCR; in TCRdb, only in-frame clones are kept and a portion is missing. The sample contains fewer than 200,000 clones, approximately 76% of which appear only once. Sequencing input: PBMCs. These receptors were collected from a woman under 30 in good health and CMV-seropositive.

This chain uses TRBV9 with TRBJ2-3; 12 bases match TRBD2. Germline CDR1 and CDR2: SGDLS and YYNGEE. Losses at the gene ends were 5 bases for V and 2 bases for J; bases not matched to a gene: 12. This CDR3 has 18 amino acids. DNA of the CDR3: TGTGCCAGCAGGGGGGGACTAGCGGGTGAACGGCCCACAGATACGCAGTATTTT. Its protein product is CASRGGLAGERPTDTQYF. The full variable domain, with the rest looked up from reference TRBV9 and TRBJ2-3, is DSGVTQTPKHLITATGQRVTLRCSPRSGDLSVYWYQQSLDQGLQFLIQYYNGEERAKGNILERFSAQQFPDLHSELNLSSLELGDSALYFCASRGGLAGERPTDTQYFGPGTRLTVL.

This chain's CDR3 is CASSEGLFLGVSQETQYF. CDR3 nucleotides: TGTGCCAGCAGTGAGGGGCTATTTCTGGGCGTAAGCCAAGAGACCCAGTACTTC. The gene calls are TRBV6-1 and TRBJ2-5; D is perhaps TRBD1 (5 bases). The CDR3 runs 18 residues. Trimming took 3 bases from V and 1 from J, leaving 21 bases between them. CDR1 is MNHNS, CDR2 SASEGT, per germline.

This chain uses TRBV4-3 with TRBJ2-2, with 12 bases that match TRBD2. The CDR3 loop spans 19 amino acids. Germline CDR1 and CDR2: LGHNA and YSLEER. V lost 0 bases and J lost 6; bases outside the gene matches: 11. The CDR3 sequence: CASSQDLAGGRGVAGELFF. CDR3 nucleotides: TGCGCCAGCAGCCAAGATCTAGCGGGGGGGCGAGGGGTCGCCGGGGAGCTGTTTTTT.

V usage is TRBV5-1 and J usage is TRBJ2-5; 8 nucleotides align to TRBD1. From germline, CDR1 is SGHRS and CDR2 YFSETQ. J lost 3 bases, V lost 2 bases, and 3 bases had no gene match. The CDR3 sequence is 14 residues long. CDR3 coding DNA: TGCGCCAGCAGCTTCCCGGGACAGGAAGAGACCCAGTACTTC. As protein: CASSFPGQEETQYF.

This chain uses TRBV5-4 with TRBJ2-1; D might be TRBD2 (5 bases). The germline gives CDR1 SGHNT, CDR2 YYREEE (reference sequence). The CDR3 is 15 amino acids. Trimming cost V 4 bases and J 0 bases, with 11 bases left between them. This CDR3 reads CASSADLSSYNEQFF. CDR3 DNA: TGTGCCAGCAGCGCGGACTTAAGCTCCTACAATGAGCAGTTCTTC.

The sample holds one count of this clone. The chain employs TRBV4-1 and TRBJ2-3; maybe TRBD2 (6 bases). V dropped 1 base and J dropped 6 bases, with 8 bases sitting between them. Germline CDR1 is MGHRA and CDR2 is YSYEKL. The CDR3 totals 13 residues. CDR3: CASSQVEGDTQYF. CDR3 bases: TGCGCCAGCAGCCAAGTGGAGGGGGATACGCAGTATTTT.

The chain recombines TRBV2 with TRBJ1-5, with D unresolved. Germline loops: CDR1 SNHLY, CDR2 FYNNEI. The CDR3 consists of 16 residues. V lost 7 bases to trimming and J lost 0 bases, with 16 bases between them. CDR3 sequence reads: CASNPGLPDSNQPQHF. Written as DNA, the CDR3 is TGTGCCAGCAACCCGGGTCTGCCCGATAGCAATCAGCCCCAGCATTTT. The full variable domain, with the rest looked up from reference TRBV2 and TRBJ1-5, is EPEVTQTPSHQVTQMGQEVILRCVPISNHLYFYWYRQILGQKVEFLVSFYNNEISEKSEIFDDQFSVERPDGSNFTLKIRSTKLEDSAMYFCASNPGLPDSNQPQHFGDGTRLSIL.